This T cell receptor (beta chain) was identified during a study of cytomegalovirus exposure and HLA in healthy donors. Study at large: Among the approximately 400 genotyped donors, 70% to 90% were placed in the Caucasian-associated ancestry cluster.

This CDR3 is built from 13 residues. Losses at the gene ends were 4 bases for V and 10 bases for J; bases not matched to a gene: 9. Germline V gene lookup returns CDR1 MDHEN and CDR2 SYDVKM. As regards this clone: Its antigen is still unknown.

Whole-study results and caveats: TCR beta V- and J-gene trimming, according to a later analysis, was linked to a missense DCLRE1C variant. Some TCR beta chains (roughly 160 of them) were listed as cytomegalovirus-associated.

Both 60 Vbeta primers and 13 Jbeta primers went into the PCR. The method was immunoSEQ multiplex PCR; TCRdb's version includes in-frame clones alone and lacks a portion of them. This sample has about 120,000 clones, with roughly 80% found just once. The TCR comes from a man aged 45-65 years in good health and CMV-seropositive. The sequenced sample consisted of PBMCs. The chain carries TRBV28 and TRBJ2-7; the match to TRBD1 covers 8 bases. The CDR3 reads CASSSTAGGPQYF. CDR3 nucleotide sequence: TGTGCCAGCAGTTCAACGGCAGGGGGCCCCCAGTACTTC.